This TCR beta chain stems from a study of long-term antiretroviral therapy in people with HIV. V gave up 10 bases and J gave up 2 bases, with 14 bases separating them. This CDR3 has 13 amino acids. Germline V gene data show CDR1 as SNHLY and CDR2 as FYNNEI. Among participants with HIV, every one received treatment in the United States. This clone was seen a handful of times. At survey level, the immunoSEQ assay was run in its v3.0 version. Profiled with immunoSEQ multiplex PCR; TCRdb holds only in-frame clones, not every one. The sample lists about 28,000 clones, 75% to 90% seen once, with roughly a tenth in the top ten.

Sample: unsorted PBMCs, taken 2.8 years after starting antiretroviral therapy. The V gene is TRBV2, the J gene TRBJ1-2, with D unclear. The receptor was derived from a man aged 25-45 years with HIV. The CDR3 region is CATREVGNYGYTF. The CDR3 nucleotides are TGTGCCACCCGGGAGGTTGGGAACTATGGCTACACCTTC.